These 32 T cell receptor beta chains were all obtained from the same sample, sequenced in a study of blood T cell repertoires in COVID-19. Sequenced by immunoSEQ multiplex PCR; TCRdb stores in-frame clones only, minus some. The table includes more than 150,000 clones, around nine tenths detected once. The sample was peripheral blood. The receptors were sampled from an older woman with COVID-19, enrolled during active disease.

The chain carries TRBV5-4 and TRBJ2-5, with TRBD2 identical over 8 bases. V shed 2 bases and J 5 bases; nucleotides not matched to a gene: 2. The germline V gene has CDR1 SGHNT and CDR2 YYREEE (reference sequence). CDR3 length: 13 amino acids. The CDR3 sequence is CASSFPSGETQYF. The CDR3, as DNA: TGTGCCAGCAGCTTCCCTAGCGGGGAGACCCAGTACTTC.

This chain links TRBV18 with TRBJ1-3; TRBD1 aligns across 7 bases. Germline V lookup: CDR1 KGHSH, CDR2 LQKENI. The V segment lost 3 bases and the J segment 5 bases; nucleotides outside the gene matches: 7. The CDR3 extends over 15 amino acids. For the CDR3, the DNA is TGTGCCAGCTCACCCCCGGGACAGACTCGAAACACCATATATTTT. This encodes CASSPPGQTRNTIYF. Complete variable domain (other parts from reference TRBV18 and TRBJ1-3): NAGVMQNPRHLVRRRGQEARLRCSPMKGHSHVYWYRQLPEEGLKFMVYLQKENIIDESGMPKERFSAEFPKEGPSILRIQQVVRGDSAAYFCASSPPGQTRNTIYFGEGSWLTVV.

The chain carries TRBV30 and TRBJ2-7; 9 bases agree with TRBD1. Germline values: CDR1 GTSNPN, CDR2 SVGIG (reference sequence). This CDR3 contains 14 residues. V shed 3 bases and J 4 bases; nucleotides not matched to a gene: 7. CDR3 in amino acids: CAWSQGQGWYEQYF. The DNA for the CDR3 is TGTGCCTGGAGCCAAGGACAGGGGTGGTACGAGCAGTACTTC.

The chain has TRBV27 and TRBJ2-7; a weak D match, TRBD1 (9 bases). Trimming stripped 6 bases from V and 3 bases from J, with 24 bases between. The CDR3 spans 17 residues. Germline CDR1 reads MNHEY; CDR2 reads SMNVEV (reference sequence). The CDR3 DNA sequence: TGTGCCAGCAGCCCTCGTAGCGGGACAGGGTTCCACTACGAGCAGTACTTC. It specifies CASSPRSGTGFHYEQYF.

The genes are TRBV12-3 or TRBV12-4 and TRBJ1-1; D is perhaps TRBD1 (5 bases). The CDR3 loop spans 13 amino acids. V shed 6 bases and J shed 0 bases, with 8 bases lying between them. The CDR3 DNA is TGTGCCAGCAGACTCAGGGTGAACACTGAAGCTTTCTTT. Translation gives CASRLRVNTEAFF.

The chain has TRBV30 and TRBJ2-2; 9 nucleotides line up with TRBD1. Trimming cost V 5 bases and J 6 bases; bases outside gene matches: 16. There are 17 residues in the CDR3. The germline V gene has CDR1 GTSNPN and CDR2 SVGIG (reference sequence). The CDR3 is CAWVDPGQGIFAGELFF. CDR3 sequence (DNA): TGTGCCTGGGTTGATCCGGGACAGGGAATATTCGCCGGGGAGCTGTTTTTT.

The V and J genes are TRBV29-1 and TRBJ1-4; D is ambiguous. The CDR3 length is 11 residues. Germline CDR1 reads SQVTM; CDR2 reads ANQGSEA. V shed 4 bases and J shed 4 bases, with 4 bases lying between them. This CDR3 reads CSVGVNEKLFF. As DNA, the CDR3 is TGCAGCGTTGGAGTTAATGAAAAACTGTTTTTT.

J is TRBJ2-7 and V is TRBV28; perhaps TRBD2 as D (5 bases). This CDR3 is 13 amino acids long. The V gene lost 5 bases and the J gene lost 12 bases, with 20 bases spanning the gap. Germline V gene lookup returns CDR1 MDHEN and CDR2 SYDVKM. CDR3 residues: CASSPRPKPGGYF. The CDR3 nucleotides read TGTGCCAGCAGTCCACGCCCTAAACCAGGAGGGTACTTC.

The CDR3 loop reads CASSLITGRGTGELFF. The CDR3 DNA is TGCGCCAGCAGCTTGATTACGGGCAGGGGGACCGGGGAGCTGTTTTTT. The chain combines TRBV5-1 with TRBJ2-2, with 7 bases fitting TRBD1. With 1 base clipped from V and 5 bases from J, the junction kept 8 bases outside the gene matches. Germline CDR1 reads SGHRS; CDR2 reads YFSETQ. The CDR3 covers 16 residues.

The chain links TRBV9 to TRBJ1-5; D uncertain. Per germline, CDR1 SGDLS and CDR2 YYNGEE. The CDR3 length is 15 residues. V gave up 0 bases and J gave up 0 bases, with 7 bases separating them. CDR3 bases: TGTGCCAGCAGCGTAGGGAGTAGTAGCAATCAGCCCCAGCATTTT. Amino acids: CASSVGSSSNQPQHF.

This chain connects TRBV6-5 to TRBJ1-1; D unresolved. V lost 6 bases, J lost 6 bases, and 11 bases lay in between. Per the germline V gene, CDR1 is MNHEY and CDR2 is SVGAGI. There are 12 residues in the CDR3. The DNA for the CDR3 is TGTGCCAGCAGCTCAAGACAAGCTGAAGCTTTCTTT. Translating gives CASSSRQAEAFF.

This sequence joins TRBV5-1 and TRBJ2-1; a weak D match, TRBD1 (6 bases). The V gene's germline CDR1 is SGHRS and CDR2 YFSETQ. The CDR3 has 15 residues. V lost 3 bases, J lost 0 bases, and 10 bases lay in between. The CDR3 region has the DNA TGCGCCAGCAGCTACACAGGGAGCTCCTACAATGAGCAGTTCTTC. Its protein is CASSYTGSSYNEQFF. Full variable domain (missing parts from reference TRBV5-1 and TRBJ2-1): KAGVTQTPRYLIKTRGQQVTLSCSPISGHRSVSWYQQTPGQGLQFLFEYFSETQRNKGNFPGRFSGRQFSNSRSEMNVSTLELGDSALYLCASSYTGSSYNEQFFGPGTRLTVL.

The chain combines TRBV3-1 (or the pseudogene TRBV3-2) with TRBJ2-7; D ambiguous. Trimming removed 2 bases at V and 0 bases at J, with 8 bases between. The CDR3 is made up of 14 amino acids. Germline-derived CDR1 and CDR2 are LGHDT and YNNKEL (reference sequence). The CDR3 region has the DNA TGTGCCAGCAGCCAACTGCAGGACTCCTACGAGCAGTACTTC. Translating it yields CASSQLQDSYEQYF.

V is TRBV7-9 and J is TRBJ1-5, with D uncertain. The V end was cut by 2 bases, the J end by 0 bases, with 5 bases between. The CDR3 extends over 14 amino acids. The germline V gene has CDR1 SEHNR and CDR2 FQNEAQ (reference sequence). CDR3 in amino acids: CASSLTNSNQPQHF. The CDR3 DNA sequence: TGTGCCAGCAGCTTAACTAATAGCAATCAGCCCCAGCATTTT.

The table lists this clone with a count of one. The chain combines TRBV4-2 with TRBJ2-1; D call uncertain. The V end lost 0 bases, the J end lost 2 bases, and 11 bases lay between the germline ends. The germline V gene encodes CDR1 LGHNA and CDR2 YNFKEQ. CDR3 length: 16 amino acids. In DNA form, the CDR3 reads TGTGCCAGCAGCCAAGAACGAACGAGTGCCTACAATGAGCAGTTCTTC. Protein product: CASSQERTSAYNEQFF.

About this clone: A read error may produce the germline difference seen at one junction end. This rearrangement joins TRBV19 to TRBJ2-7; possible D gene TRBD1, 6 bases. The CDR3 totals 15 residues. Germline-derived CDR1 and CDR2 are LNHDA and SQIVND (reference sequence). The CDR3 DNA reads TGTGCCAGTAGTAGCCCCGGGACAACCTCCTATGAGCAGTACTTC. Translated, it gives CASSSPGTTSYEQYF.

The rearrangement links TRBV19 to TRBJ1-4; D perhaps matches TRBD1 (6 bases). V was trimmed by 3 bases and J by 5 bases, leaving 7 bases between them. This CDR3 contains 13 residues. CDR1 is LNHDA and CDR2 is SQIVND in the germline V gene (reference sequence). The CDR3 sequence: CASSMGANEKLFF. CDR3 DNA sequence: TGTGCCAGTAGTATGGGGGCGAATGAAAAACTGTTTTTT. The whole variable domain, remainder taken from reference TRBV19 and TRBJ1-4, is DGGITQSPKYLFRKEGQNVTLSCEQNLNHDAMYWYRQDPGQGLRLIYYSQIVNDFQKGDIAEGYSVSREKKESFPLTVTSAQKNPTAFYLCASSMGANEKLFFGSGTQLSVL.

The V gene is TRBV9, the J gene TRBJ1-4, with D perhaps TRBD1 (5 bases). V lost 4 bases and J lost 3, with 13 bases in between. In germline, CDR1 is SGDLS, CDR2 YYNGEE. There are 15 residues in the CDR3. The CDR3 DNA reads TGTGCCAGCAGCTTAAGGGGTTCTCCTAATGAAAAACTGTTTTTT. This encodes CASSLRGSPNEKLFF.

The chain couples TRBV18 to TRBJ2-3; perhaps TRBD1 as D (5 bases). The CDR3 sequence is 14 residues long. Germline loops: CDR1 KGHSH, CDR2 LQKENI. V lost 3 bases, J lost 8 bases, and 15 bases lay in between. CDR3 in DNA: TGTGCCAGCTCACCGGCCGGACACTCAAGTACGCAGTATTTT. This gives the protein CASSPAGHSSTQYF.

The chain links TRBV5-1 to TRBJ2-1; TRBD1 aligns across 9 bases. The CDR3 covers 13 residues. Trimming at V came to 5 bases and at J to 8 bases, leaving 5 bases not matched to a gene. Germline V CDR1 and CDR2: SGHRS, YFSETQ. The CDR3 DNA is TGCGCCAGCAGTAGGGACAGGGTCGATGAGCAGTTCTTC. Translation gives CASSRDRVDEQFF.

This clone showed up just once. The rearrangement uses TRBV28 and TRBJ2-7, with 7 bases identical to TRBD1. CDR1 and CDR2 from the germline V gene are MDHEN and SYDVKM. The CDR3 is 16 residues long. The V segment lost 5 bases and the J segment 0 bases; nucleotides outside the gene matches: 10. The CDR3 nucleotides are TGTGCCAGCAGTCACGTACTGTGGGACAGCTCCTACGAGCAGTACTTC. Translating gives CASSHVLWDSSYEQYF.

CDR3 loop: CASSLRTGAVSEQYF. The CDR3 coding sequence is TGTGCCAGCAGCTTAAGGACAGGGGCTGTCTCCGAGCAGTACTTC. This rearrangement joins TRBV5-8 to TRBJ2-7, with 9 bases that match TRBD1. Germline V CDR1 and CDR2: SGHTS, YDEGEE. The CDR3 sequence is 15 residues long. Trimming removed 2 bases from V and 6 bases from J; junction bases left unmatched: 9. The full variable domain, rest sourced from reference TRBV5-8 and TRBJ2-7, is EAGVTQSPTHLIKTRGQQATLRCSPISGHTSVYWYQQALGLGLQFLLWYDEGEERNRGNFPPRFSGRQFPNYSSELNVNALELEDSALYLCASSLRTGAVSEQYFGPGTRLTVT.

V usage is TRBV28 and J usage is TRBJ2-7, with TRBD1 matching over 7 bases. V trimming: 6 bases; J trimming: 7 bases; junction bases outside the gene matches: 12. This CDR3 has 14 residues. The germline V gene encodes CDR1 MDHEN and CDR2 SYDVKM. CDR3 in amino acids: CASSPTTGPWEQYF. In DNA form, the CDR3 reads TGTGCCAGCAGCCCTACGACAGGGCCTTGGGAGCAGTACTTC.

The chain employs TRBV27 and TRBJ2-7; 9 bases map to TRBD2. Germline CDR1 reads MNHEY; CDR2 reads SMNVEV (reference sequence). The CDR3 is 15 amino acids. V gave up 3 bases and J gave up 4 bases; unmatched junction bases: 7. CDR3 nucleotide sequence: TGTGCCAGCAGTTTGTCGCGGGAGGGCTTTTACGAGCAGTACTTC. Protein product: CASSLSREGFYEQYF.

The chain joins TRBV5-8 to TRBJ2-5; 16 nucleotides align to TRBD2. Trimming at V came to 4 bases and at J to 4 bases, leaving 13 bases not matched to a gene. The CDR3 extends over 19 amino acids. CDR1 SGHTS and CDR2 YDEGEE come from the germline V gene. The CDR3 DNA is TGTGCCAGCAGCGCGGGACTAGCGGGAGGGGTGGTGGAGAGAGAGACCCAGTACTTC. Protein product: CASSAGLAGGVVERETQYF.

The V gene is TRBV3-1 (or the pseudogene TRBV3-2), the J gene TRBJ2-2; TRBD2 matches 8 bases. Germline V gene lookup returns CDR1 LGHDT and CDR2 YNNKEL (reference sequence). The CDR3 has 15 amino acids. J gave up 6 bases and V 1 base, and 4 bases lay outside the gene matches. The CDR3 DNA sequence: TGTGCCAGCAGCCAAGGGCTAGCGGGCCCCGGGGAGCTGTTTTTT. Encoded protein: CASSQGLAGPGELFF.

The CDR3 coding sequence is TGTGCCAGCAGCCCGAGAGACGGGGGGTGGACTGAAGCTTTCTTT. The encoded protein is CASSPRDGGWTEAFF. This chain connects TRBV11-2 to TRBJ1-1, with D perhaps matching TRBD1 (5 bases). Germline lookup yields CDR1 SGHAT and CDR2 FQNNGV. Trimming shortened V by 5 bases and J by 5 bases, and 18 bases separated the two germline ends. This CDR3 is 15 amino acids long.

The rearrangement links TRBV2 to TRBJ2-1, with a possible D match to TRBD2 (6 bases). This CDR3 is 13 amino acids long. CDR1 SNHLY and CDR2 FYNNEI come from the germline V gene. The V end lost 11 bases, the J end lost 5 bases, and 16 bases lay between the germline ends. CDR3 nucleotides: TGTGCCGGTTCTTGGGGGGTCGACAATGAGCAGTTCTTC. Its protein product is CAGSWGVDNEQFF.

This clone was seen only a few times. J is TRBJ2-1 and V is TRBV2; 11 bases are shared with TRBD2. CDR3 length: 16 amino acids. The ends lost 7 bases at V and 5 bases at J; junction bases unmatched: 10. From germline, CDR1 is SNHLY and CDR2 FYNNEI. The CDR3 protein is CASISRTSGFNNEQFF. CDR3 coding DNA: TGTGCCAGCATAAGCCGGACTAGCGGGTTTAACAATGAGCAGTTCTTC.

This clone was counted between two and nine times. CDR3 protein: CASRGYQGAYNEQFF. The CDR3 DNA reads TGTGCCAGCAGAGGGTACCAGGGGGCCTACAATGAGCAGTTCTTC. The J gene is TRBJ2-1, the V gene TRBV27, with TRBD1 identical over 7 bases. V was clipped by 6 bases and J by 2 bases; unmatched bases: 7. The CDR3 totals 15 residues. The V gene's germline CDR1 is MNHEY and CDR2 SMNVEV (reference sequence).

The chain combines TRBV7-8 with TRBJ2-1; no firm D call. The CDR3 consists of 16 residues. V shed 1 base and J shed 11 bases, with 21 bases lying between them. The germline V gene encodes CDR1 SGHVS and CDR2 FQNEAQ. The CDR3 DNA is TGTGCCAGCAGCTTAGAACAATTGGCGGCGGTACTCAAGCAGTTCTTC. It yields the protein CASSLEQLAAVLKQFF.

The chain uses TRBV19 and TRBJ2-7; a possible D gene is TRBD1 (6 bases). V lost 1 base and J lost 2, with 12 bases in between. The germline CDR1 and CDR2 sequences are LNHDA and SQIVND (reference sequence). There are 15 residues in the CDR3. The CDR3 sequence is CASSIGQDLAYEQYF. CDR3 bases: TGTGCCAGTAGTATAGGACAGGATCTCGCCTACGAGCAGTACTTC.